These 26 T cell receptor beta chains came from one sample sequenced in a study of cytomegalovirus exposure and HLA in healthy donors. Researchers ran the PCR with 60 Vbeta and 13 Jbeta primers. The protocol was immunoSEQ multiplex PCR, while the TCRdb copy is restricted to in-frame clones and leaves out a portion. The sample records about 190,000 clones, around 84% being singletons. What was sequenced was PBMCs. These receptors came from a man aged 35 to 55 in good health and CMV-seropositive.

As regards this clone: One end of the junction fails to match germline, which may point to a read error. V usage is TRBV4-1 and J usage is TRBJ1-2, with D perhaps matching TRBD1 (6 bases). CDR1 and CDR2 (germline): MGHRA, YSYEKL. This CDR3 region has 12 residues. The chain's CDR3 is CASSPGVRGYTF. The CDR3 nucleotides read TGTGCCAGCAGCCCAGGGGTGCGGGGCTACACCTTC.

This rearrangement joins TRBV15 to TRBJ1-1; unclear D gene. Germline lookup yields CDR1 LNHNV and CDR2 YYDKDF (reference sequence). V was pared by 4 bases and J by 6 bases, with 9 bases between. This CDR3 comprises 12 residues. The CDR3 region is CATSKDSAEAFF. The CDR3, as DNA: TGTGCCACCAGCAAAGATTCGGCTGAAGCTTTCTTT.

This sequence joins TRBV9 and TRBJ2-1, with 8 bases fitting TRBD2. The J segment lost 6 bases and the V segment lost 2 bases, leaving 7 bases of the junction unmatched. The CDR3 totals 15 residues. The germline gives CDR1 SGDLS, CDR2 YYNGEE. CDR3 nucleotide sequence: TGTGCCAGCAGCGTCAGGTCGGGGGGGCTCAATGAGCAGTTCTTC. Its translation: CASSVRSGGLNEQFF.

The chain combines TRBV12-5 with TRBJ1-6; 7 nucleotides align to TRBD1. Per germline, CDR1 LGHNT and CDR2 FRNRAP. J gave up 7 bases and V 5 bases, and 11 bases lay outside the gene matches. The CDR3 sequence is 16 residues long. Here the CDR3 reads CASGGGYRGRNSPLHF. In DNA form, the CDR3 reads TGTGCTAGTGGTGGGGGATACAGGGGACGGAATTCACCCCTCCACTTT.

The genes are TRBV4-3 and TRBJ2-5; 7 bases map to TRBD1. J was trimmed by 5 bases and V by 0 bases; bases with no gene match: 6. The CDR3 contains 15 residues. Germline CDR1 reads LGHNA; CDR2 reads YSLEER. DNA for the CDR3: TGCGCCAGCAGCCAAGATGGCAGGGGGATGGAGACCCAGTACTTC. This encodes CASSQDGRGMETQYF.

The rearrangement joins TRBV5-1 to TRBJ2-3; TRBD2 is a possible D gene (5 bases). Germline V gene lookup returns CDR1 SGHRS and CDR2 YFSETQ. The V end was cut by 4 bases, the J end by 4 bases, with 13 bases between. CDR3 size: 14 residues. DNA of the CDR3: TGCGCCAGCAGCCACGGGATCACATCAGATACGCAGTATTTT. Protein: CASSHGITSDTQYF.

This clone was seen only once. This chain links TRBV10-3 with TRBJ2-7; 7 bases line up with TRBD1. CDR1 is ENHRY, CDR2 SYGVKD, per germline. The CDR3 has 16 amino acids. V shed 6 bases, J shed 7 bases, and the junction held 18 bases outside the gene matches. The CDR3 region has the DNA TGTGCCATCAGGGACCCAGGTGGCAGGGGGTCTGAGGAGCAGTACTTC. This sequence encodes CAIRDPGGRGSEEQYF.

The chain combines TRBV13 with TRBJ2-5; D might be TRBD2 (5 bases). Matching the DNA end better, TRBJ2-7 makes the J call doubtful. This CDR3 has 18 amino acids. Germline CDR1 reads PRHDT; CDR2 reads FYEKMQ (reference sequence). The CDR3 loop is CASSLAPKRIPEVHEQYF. CDR3 sequence (DNA): TGTGCCAGCAGCTTAGCCCCTAAGCGGATCCCAGAGGTCCACGAGCAGTACTTC.

V usage is TRBV5-4 and J usage is TRBJ2-5; maybe TRBD1 (6 bases). Per the germline V gene, CDR1 is SGHNT and CDR2 is YYREEE (reference sequence). There are 15 residues in the CDR3. V lost 1 base to trimming and J lost 1 base, with 11 bases between them. CDR3 in DNA: TGTGCCAGCAGCTTGAGTCAGGGGTTCCAAGAGACCCAGTACTTC. Amino acid sequence: CASSLSQGFQETQYF.

V gene TRBV13 combines with J gene TRBJ1-4, with D possibly being TRBD1 (5 bases). This CDR3 is 15 amino acids long. Germline CDR1 PRHDT, CDR2 FYEKMQ (reference sequence). The ends were cut back, 0 bases at V and 8 bases at J, with 13 bases in the middle. The CDR3 bases are TGTGCCAGCAGCTTAGGTCGGGGACTCAACGAAAAACTGTTTTTT. It is translated as CASSLGRGLNEKLFF.

The chain uses TRBV5-4 and TRBJ2-5; the match to TRBD1 covers 7 bases. The J call may be incorrect, as the DNA end agrees better with TRBJ2-7. From germline, CDR1 is SGHNT and CDR2 YYREEE (reference sequence). The CDR3 is 13 residues long. The DNA for the CDR3 is TGTGCCAGCAGCAACACAGGGGATCGCGAGCAGTACTTC. Its protein product is CASSNTGDREQYF.

The genes are TRBV5-1 and TRBJ2-7; TRBD2 matches at 7 bases. CDR3 length: 16 residues. J was trimmed by 1 base and V by 0 bases; bases with no gene match: 7. CDR1 is SGHRS, CDR2 YFSETQ, per germline. CDR3 in amino acids: CASSLESSGRSYEQYF. As DNA, the CDR3 is TGCGCCAGCAGCTTGGAGTCTAGCGGCAGATCCTACGAGCAGTACTTC.

In its sample, this clone was seen a few times. The chain recombines TRBV10-1 with TRBJ2-7; 9 bases align to TRBD1. The CDR3 extends over 14 amino acids. From germline, CDR1 is WNHNN and CDR2 SYGVQD (reference sequence). Trimming removed 9 bases from V and 5 bases from J; junction bases left unmatched: 11. In DNA form, the CDR3 reads TGCGCCAGGGGGTATTGGACAGGGGTTGACGAGCAGTACTTC. It yields the protein CARGYWTGVDEQYF.

The chain combines TRBV7-9 with TRBJ2-1; the match to TRBD1 covers 10 bases. The V gene end was trimmed by 6 bases and the J gene end by 8 bases; junction bases not matched to a gene: 7. The V gene's germline CDR1 is SEHNR and CDR2 FQNEAQ (reference sequence). The CDR3 totals 14 residues. CDR3 DNA sequence: TGTGCCAGCAGTATCCCGGGACAGGGGCATGAGCAGTTCTTC. Its translation: CASSIPGQGHEQFF.

The rearrangement joins TRBV2 to TRBJ1-1, with unresolved D. V was pared by 2 bases and J by 9 bases, with 10 bases between. Germline CDR1 and CDR2: SNHLY and FYNNEI. CDR3 length equals 12 residues. This CDR3 is CASSESGRQAFF. Here the CDR3 DNA reads TGTGCCAGCAGTGAAAGTGGGCGACAAGCTTTCTTT. The full variable domain, in which reference TRBV2 and TRBJ1-1 provide the parts outside the CDR3, is EPEVTQTPSHQVTQMGQEVILRCVPISNHLYFYWYRQILGQKVEFLVSFYNNEISEKSEIFDDQFSVERPDGSNFTLKIRSTKLEDSAMYFCASSESGRQAFFGQGTRLTVV.

The chain uses TRBV5-4 and TRBJ2-5; TRBD2 matches 9 bases. The germline CDR1 and CDR2 sequences are SGHNT and YYREEE (reference sequence). The CDR3 consists of 19 residues. J gave up 4 bases and V 4 bases, and 20 bases lay outside the gene matches. The CDR3 here is CASSGTTNAGGRPGETQYF. CDR3 in DNA: TGTGCCAGCAGCGGAACGACTAACGCGGGGGGGCGCCCGGGAGAGACCCAGTACTTC.

The rearrangement joins TRBV9 to TRBJ2-1, with 9 bases that match TRBD1. Germline assignment: CDR1 SGDLS and CDR2 YYNGEE. V gave up 4 bases and J gave up 0 bases; unmatched junction bases: 23. The CDR3 length is 22 residues. Here the CDR3 reads CASSTGQGSYLAGKSSYNEQFF. CDR3 in DNA: TGTGCCAGCAGCACGGGACAGGGTTCATATTTAGCGGGTAAGAGCTCCTACAATGAGCAGTTCTTC.

The chain has TRBV11-2 and TRBJ2-7, with 14 bases aligning to TRBD2. Germline CDR1 is SGHAT and CDR2 is FQNNGV. V lost 5 bases and J lost 2; bases outside the gene matches: 14. CDR3 size: 19 residues. This chain's CDR3 is CASSPPPGLAGGAPYEQYF. CDR3 coding DNA: TGTGCCAGCAGCCCGCCACCCGGACTAGCGGGGGGTGCCCCCTACGAGCAGTACTTC.

This sequence joins TRBV11-2 and TRBJ2-5; D perhaps matches TRBD2 (5 bases). Trimming pared 1 base from V and 5 bases from J, leaving 14 bases between. Germline values: CDR1 SGHAT, CDR2 FQNNGV. CDR3 length equals 15 residues. Here the CDR3 DNA reads TGTGCCAGCAGCTTAGTCCCCGCTAGCTGGGAGACCCAGTACTTC. Protein sequence: CASSLVPASWETQYF.

The chain carries TRBV7-2 and TRBJ2-7; 13 bases agree with TRBD2. The length of the CDR3 is 14 residues. After removal of 1 base from V and 11 bases from J, the junction contained 5 bases not matched to a gene. Germline CDR1 and CDR2: SGHTA and FQGNSA. The CDR3 region is CASSLGGTSGTEYF. In DNA form, the CDR3 reads TGTGCCAGCAGCTTAGGGGGGACTAGCGGGACGGAGTACTTC. Full variable domain (rest looked up from reference TRBV7-2 and TRBJ2-7): GAGVSQSPSNKVTEKGKDVELRCDPISGHTALYWYRQSLGQGLEFLIYFQGNSAPDKSGLPSDRFSAERTGGSVSTLTIQRTQQEDSAVYLCASSLGGTSGTEYFGPGTRLTVT.

The chain joins TRBV7-9 to TRBJ1-1, with 9 bases that match TRBD1. CDR1 and CDR2 (germline): SEHNR, FQNEAQ (reference sequence). J gave up 4 bases and V 5 bases, and 8 bases lay outside the gene matches. The CDR3 has 15 residues. CDR3 residues: CASSPWDREGTEAFF. CDR3 in DNA: TGTGCCAGCAGCCCCTGGGACAGGGAGGGCACTGAAGCTTTCTTT.

This chain uses TRBV9 with TRBJ2-1, with 8 nucleotides matching TRBD2. V shed 4 bases and J 2 bases; nucleotides not matched to a gene: 14. From germline, CDR1 is SGDLS and CDR2 YYNGEE. CDR3 length equals 18 residues. CDR3 sequence: CASSPGGVAGTTYNEQFF. The CDR3 DNA reads as TGTGCCAGCAGCCCCGGGGGTGTAGCGGGGACGACCTACAATGAGCAGTTCTTC.

The gene calls are TRBV2 and TRBJ1-1; 7 nucleotides line up with TRBD1. Germline V CDR1 and CDR2: SNHLY, FYNNEI. There are 14 residues in the CDR3. V lost 5 bases to trimming and J lost 1 base; unmatched junction nucleotides: 4. The CDR3 bases are TGTGCCAGCAGTCGGACAGGAAGGAACACTGAAGCTTTCTTT. Its translation is CASSRTGRNTEAFF.

V and J are TRBV5-1 and TRBJ2-7; 8 nucleotides line up with TRBD2. Germline V CDR1 and CDR2: SGHRS, YFSETQ. The CDR3 is made up of 15 amino acids. The junction had 8 bases not matched to a gene; V was cut back by 4 bases and J by 2 bases. This CDR3 is CASSVLAAPAYEQYF. CDR3 sequence (DNA): TGCGCCAGCAGCGTACTAGCGGCCCCTGCCTACGAGCAGTACTTC.

The V gene is TRBV4-1, the J gene TRBJ2-7; 8 bases align to TRBD1. CDR3 size: 15 residues. J gave up 2 bases and V 4 bases, and 7 bases lay outside the gene matches. Per the germline V gene, CDR1 is MGHRA and CDR2 is YSYEKL. CDR3 DNA sequence: TGCGCCAGCAGCCGGGCCGGGACAGGACCCTACGAGCAGTACTTC. Its translation: CASSRAGTGPYEQYF.

This clone was observed a single time. The chain joins TRBV27 to TRBJ1-3, with unresolved D. Germline V CDR1 and CDR2: MNHEY, SMNVEV (reference sequence). This CDR3 has 13 amino acids. The V and J ends lost 6 bases and 0 bases respectively, with 6 bases between them. The CDR3 DNA is TGTGCCAGCAGGAGCAACTCTGGAAACACCATATATTTT. This encodes CASRSNSGNTIYF.